The subject of this entry is one TCR beta chain. Its target is not known. The data are from a study of OX40 agonist ivuxolimab in advanced cancers. At the level of the study: Patients in dose escalation had liver, melanoma, kidney or head and neck cancers.

V was clipped by 4 bases and J by 5 bases, with 17 bases between them. CDR1 is MNHEY and CDR2 is SMNVEV in the germline V gene (reference sequence). The CDR3 has 15 residues. TCRdb keeps only in-frame clones here, not all; method: immunoSEQ multiplex PCR. Of 55,000 to 75,000 clones listed, over 65% are singletons. Findings of the study overall: No antigen was identified for the clonally expanded peripheral T cells.

Collection of blood occurred at baseline, at cycle 4 day 1, and at cycle 7 day 1. The receptor's source is an adult with an advanced solid tumor such as melanoma, head and neck, liver or kidney cancer. Source: CD4+ or CD8+ T cells sorted from blood, taken in a trial of the OX40 agonist ivuxolimab. The chain employs TRBV27 and TRBJ2-5, with D unresolved. Here the CDR3 reads CASSSSPVRSETQYF. The CDR3 DNA reads as TGTGCCAGCAGTTCCTCACCCGTGAGGTCCGAGACCCAGTACTTC.